The 28 T cell receptor beta chains presented below share a single source sample, sequenced in a study of T cell responses to AZD1222 COVID-19 vaccine. Measured with immunoSEQ multiplex PCR; TCRdb has only the in-frame clones, and not every one. This repertoire shows some 97,000 clones, 87% found once; its top ten account for around 15%. The starting material was peripheral blood, obtained on day 0 of AZD1222 vaccination. Receptors were obtained from an adult in good health.

V and J are TRBV11-2 and TRBJ2-7; D gene uncertain. Trimming cost V 0 bases and J 2 bases, with 14 bases left between them. The length of the CDR3 is 16 residues. In germline, CDR1 is SGHAT, CDR2 FQNNGV. CDR3 in amino acids: CASSLEMVIPTYEQYF. As DNA, the CDR3 is TGTGCCAGCAGCTTAGAGATGGTAATTCCGACCTACGAGCAGTACTTC.

The count of this clone is one. The chain employs TRBV2 and TRBJ2-7; TRBD1 might be the D (5 bases). This CDR3 region has 13 residues. Deletions cut 6 bases from V and 0 bases from J, with 9 bases between. Germline lookup yields CDR1 SNHLY and CDR2 FYNNEI. CDR3 DNA: TGTGCCAGCAGGGCAGGGTCCTCCTACGAGCAGTACTTC. Its protein is CASRAGSSYEQYF.

This rearrangement joins TRBV19 to TRBJ1-5, with D maybe TRBD1 (5 bases). The germline V gene has CDR1 LNHDA and CDR2 SQIVND (reference sequence). This CDR3 region has 14 residues. The ends were cut back, 10 bases at V and 6 bases at J, with 19 bases in the middle. The CDR3: CATGRGDISQPQHF. Written as DNA, the CDR3 is TGTGCCACCGGTCGGGGGGATATTAGTCAGCCCCAGCATTTT.

V usage is TRBV18 and J usage is TRBJ1-1, with 12 bases aligning to TRBD1. This CDR3 is built from 15 residues. V shed 6 bases and J 7 bases; nucleotides not matched to a gene: 9. Germline lookup yields CDR1 KGHSH and CDR2 LQKENI. The CDR3 protein is CASSSGTGGLGEAFF. CDR3 nucleotides: TGTGCCAGCTCGTCCGGGACAGGGGGCTTGGGTGAAGCTTTCTTT.

This rearrangement joins TRBV25-1 to TRBJ1-4; D gene ambiguous. Germline CDR1 is MGHDK and CDR2 is SYGVNS. The V gene lost 3 bases and the J gene lost 8 bases, with 7 bases spanning the gap. The CDR3 consists of 12 residues. The CDR3 DNA reads as TGTGCCAGCAGTGATAGGTGGGAAAAACTGTTTTTT. Translated, it gives CASSDRWEKLFF. Together with reference TRBV25-1 and TRBJ1-4, the CDR3 gives the full variable domain: EADIYQTPRYLVIGTGKKITLECSQTMGHDKMYWYQQDPGMELHLIHYSYGVNSTEKGDLSSESTVSRIRTEHFPLTLESARPSHTSQYLCASSDRWEKLFFGSGTQLSVL.

The rearrangement joins TRBV11-2 to TRBJ2-5, with D tentatively TRBD1 or TRBD2 (5 bases each). This CDR3 is 13 amino acids long. Per germline, CDR1 SGHAT and CDR2 FQNNGV. Trimming shortened V by 5 bases and J by 2 bases, and 9 bases separated the two germline ends. CDR3 in amino acids: CASSLGDQETQYF. The CDR3 DNA reads as TGTGCCAGCAGCCTGGGGGATCAAGAGACCCAGTACTTC.

This chain joins TRBV5-8 and TRBJ2-7, with 9 bases that match TRBD1. The junction had 4 bases not matched to a gene; V was cut back by 3 bases and J by 6 bases. Germline V gene data show CDR1 as SGHTS and CDR2 as YDEGEE. The length of the CDR3 is 13 residues. This CDR3 is CASSSQGASEQYF. The CDR3 DNA reads TGTGCCAGCAGCTCACAGGGGGCGAGCGAGCAGTACTTC.

This sequence joins TRBV9 and TRBJ2-2; 8 nucleotides match TRBD1. CDR1 and CDR2 from the germline V gene are SGDLS and YYNGEE. The CDR3 has 16 residues. The trim removed 2 bases at V and 1 base at J, leaving 4 bases unmatched. The CDR3 DNA reads TGTGCCAGCAGCGTGACCGGGACAGGGAACACCGGGGAGCTGTTTTTT. It is translated as CASSVTGTGNTGELFF.

This clone was seen just once. V usage is TRBV7-8 and J usage is TRBJ1-1, with a possible D match to TRBD1 (5 bases). V shed 1 base and J shed 6 bases, with 15 bases lying between them. The CDR3 is 15 amino acids. Germline V gene lookup returns CDR1 SGHVS and CDR2 FQNEAQ. The CDR3 is CASSLVTQRGSEAFF. CDR3 DNA: TGTGCCAGCAGCTTAGTGACCCAAAGGGGATCTGAAGCTTTCTTT. Combining the CDR3 with reference TRBV7-8 and TRBJ1-1 gives the whole variable domain GAGVSQSPRYKVAKRGQDVALRCDPISGHVSLFWYQQALGQGPEFLTYFQNEAQLDKSGLPSDRFFAERPEGSVSTLKIQRTQQEDSAVYLCASSLVTQRGSEAFFGQGTRLTVV.

The CDR3 loop is CASSGGGFPNTGELFF. CDR3 sequence (DNA): TGTGCCAGCAGCGGAGGGGGGTTCCCGAACACCGGGGAGCTGTTTTTT. V and J are TRBV5-5 and TRBJ2-2; D may match TRBD1 or TRBD2 (6 bases each). Trimming pared 4 bases from V and 0 bases from J, leaving 13 bases between. CDR3 size: 16 residues. Germline V lookup: CDR1 SGHKS, CDR2 YYEKEE (reference sequence).

The chain uses TRBV5-1 and TRBJ2-7, with D unresolved. Germline-derived CDR1 and CDR2 are SGHRS and YFSETQ. Trimming stripped 0 bases from V and 4 bases from J, with 5 bases between. The CDR3 contains 12 residues. The CDR3 loop is CASSLVGYEQYF. DNA of the CDR3: TGCGCCAGCAGCTTGGTCGGATACGAGCAGTACTTC.

DNA for the CDR3: TGTGCCAGCAGTAGAGGACAGTTCGCCAACTATGGCTACACCTTC. Encoded protein: CASSRGQFANYGYTF. This chain uses TRBV6-5 with TRBJ1-2, with a possible D match to TRBD1 (6 bases). CDR1 and CDR2 (germline): MNHEY, SVGAGI. With 5 bases removed from V and 2 bases from J, the gap between germline ends came to 15 bases. The length of the CDR3 is 15 residues.

The chain carries TRBV29-1 and TRBJ2-1; TRBD2 aligns across 10 bases. The CDR3 length is 14 residues. CDR1 SQVTM and CDR2 ANQGSEA come from the germline V gene. V was pared by 7 bases and J by 3 bases, with 6 bases of the junction left unmatched. CDR3 residues: CSATTSGDYNEQFF. CDR3 nucleotides: TGCAGCGCCACAACTAGCGGGGACTACAATGAGCAGTTCTTC.

The rearrangement joins TRBV9 to TRBJ1-2; no reliable D call. Between the trimmed V and J ends, which lost 4 bases and 8 bases, there was a span of 15 bases. From germline, CDR1 is SGDLS and CDR2 YYNGEE. There are 13 residues in the CDR3. CDR3 residues: CASSPGWEGGYTF. CDR3 DNA sequence: TGTGCCAGCAGCCCAGGATGGGAGGGCGGCTACACCTTC.

The CDR3 loop reads CASSSFEQATF. In DNA, the CDR3 is TGTGCCAGCAGTTCGTTCGAACAGGCCACCTTC. The chain combines TRBV5-6 with TRBJ1-2; maybe TRBD1 (5 bases). The length of the CDR3 is 11 residues. V shed 5 bases and J shed 13 bases, with 15 bases lying between them. Per the germline V gene, CDR1 is SGHDT and CDR2 is YYEEEE. The full variable domain, rest sourced from reference TRBV5-6 and TRBJ1-2, is DAGVTQSPTHLIKTRGQQVTLRCSPKSGHDTVSWYQQALGQGPQFIFQYYEEEERQRGNFPDRFSGHQFPNYSSELNVNALLLGDSALYLCASSSFEQATFGSGTRLTVV.

DNA of the CDR3: TGCGCCAGCAGCTTGCGAGCGGGAGGGGAAGAGACCCAGTACTTC. It codes for CASSLRAGGEETQYF. The gene calls are TRBV5-1 and TRBJ2-5; 10 bases agree with TRBD2. Germline trimming cut 1 base from V and 3 bases from J; bases unmatched to any gene: 3. This CDR3 spans 15 amino acids. The germline V gene encodes CDR1 SGHRS and CDR2 YFSETQ.

The rearrangement uses TRBV27 and TRBJ2-3; no clear D gene. CDR1 MNHEY and CDR2 SMNVEV come from the germline V gene (reference sequence). Between the trimmed V and J ends, which lost 3 bases and 6 bases, there was a span of 4 bases. There are 11 residues in the CDR3. Written as DNA, the CDR3 is TGTGCCAGCAGTTTCTTGGATACGCAGTATTTT. Translated: CASSFLDTQYF.

This clone occurred a few times. The genes are TRBV3-1 (or the pseudogene TRBV3-2) and TRBJ1-1; D gene uncertain. The germline V and J ends were trimmed by 1 base and 3 bases, with 9 bases remaining between them. Germline CDR1 is LGHDT and CDR2 is YNNKEL (reference sequence). There are 14 residues in the CDR3. The DNA of the CDR3 is TGTGCCAGCAGCCAAGCACAGTCTCACACTGAAGCTTTCTTT. The encoded protein is CASSQAQSHTEAFF.

The chain links TRBV9 to TRBJ1-5; 8 bases align to TRBD1. Trimming cost V 3 bases and J 4 bases; bases outside gene matches: 3. Germline values: CDR1 SGDLS, CDR2 YYNGEE. The CDR3 loop spans 14 amino acids. The CDR3, as DNA: TGTGCCAGCAGCGCAGGGGGCGCGAATCAGCCCCAGCATTTT. Its protein product is CASSAGGANQPQHF.

For this clone: Other DNA sequences of this sample code for an identical CDR3. The J gene is TRBJ2-7, the V gene TRBV6-5, with D possibly being TRBD1 (6 bases). Trimming cost V 5 bases and J 2 bases, with 7 bases left between them. The germline gives CDR1 MNHEY, CDR2 SVGAGI. This CDR3 is 12 amino acids long. The CDR3 reads CASSQGPYEQYF. The CDR3 DNA is TGTGCCAGCAGTCAGGGGCCCTACGAGCAGTACTTC.

The rearrangement links TRBV7-2 to TRBJ1-2; 7 bases map to TRBD1. This CDR3 spans 13 amino acids. The V gene's germline CDR1 is SGHTA and CDR2 FQGNSA. V gave up 1 base and J gave up 8 bases; unmatched junction bases: 4. DNA for the CDR3: TGTGCCAGCAGCTTAGGGGCAGGGGGAGGCTACACCTTC. It codes for CASSLGAGGGYTF.

J is TRBJ1-6 and V is TRBV18; D possibly corresponds to TRBD1 (6 bases). Trimming stripped 4 bases from V and 5 bases from J, with 12 bases between. The length of the CDR3 is 15 residues. Germline loops: CDR1 KGHSH, CDR2 LQKENI. CDR3 coding DNA: TGTGCCAGCTCACTTTCCCAGGGGAATAATTCACCCCTCCACTTT. It codes for CASSLSQGNNSPLHF. Drawing the rest from reference TRBV18 and TRBJ1-6, the complete variable domain is NAGVMQNPRHLVRRRGQEARLRCSPMKGHSHVYWYRQLPEEGLKFMVYLQKENIIDESGMPKERFSAEFPKEGPSILRIQQVVRGDSAAYFCASSLSQGNNSPLHFGNGTRLTVT.

The chain carries TRBV15 and TRBJ2-1; D may be TRBD2 (6 bases). The V gene lost 2 bases and the J gene lost 7 bases, with 15 bases spanning the gap. Germline CDR1 reads LNHNV; CDR2 reads YYDKDF (reference sequence). The CDR3 loop spans 15 amino acids. This CDR3 is CATSRLGGRVNEQFF. The CDR3 nucleotides read TGTGCCACCAGCAGACTGGGGGGACGGGTTAATGAGCAGTTCTTC.

This sequence joins TRBV7-3 and TRBJ2-1; D gene unclear. The germline V and J ends were trimmed by 5 bases and 5 bases, with 4 bases remaining between them. There are 11 residues in the CDR3. Germline values: CDR1 SGHTA, CDR2 FQGTGA. The CDR3 loop reads CASSVDNEQFF. The DNA for the CDR3 is TGTGCCAGCAGCGTCGACAATGAGCAGTTCTTC.

Comments on this clone: The same CDR3 arises from other DNA sequences in this sample as well. The rearrangement joins TRBV27 to TRBJ1-5, with D possibly matching TRBD1 (6 bases). The V gene's germline CDR1 is MNHEY and CDR2 SMNVEV (reference sequence). The CDR3 totals 14 residues. V lost 3 bases to trimming and J lost 5 bases, with 11 bases between them. The CDR3 spells CASSFGGGDQPQHF. The CDR3 DNA is TGTGCCAGCAGTTTCGGCGGGGGCGATCAGCCCCAGCATTTT.

The chain combines TRBV6-5 with TRBJ1-1; weak D call: TRBD1 (5 bases). Trimming shortened V by 8 bases and J by 8 bases, and 12 bases separated the two germline ends. Germline-derived CDR1 and CDR2 are MNHEY and SVGAGI. CDR3 length: 11 residues. Written as DNA, the CDR3 is TGTGCCAGCGGGACCGGATACGAAGCTTTCTTT. It translates to CASGTGYEAFF.

Worth noting for this clone: This sample includes further DNA sequences coding for the same CDR3. V is TRBV7-9 and J is TRBJ1-1; perhaps TRBD1 as D (6 bases). Trimming removed 5 bases at V and 3 bases at J, with 10 bases between. This CDR3 is 13 amino acids long. Germline values: CDR1 SEHNR, CDR2 FQNEAQ (reference sequence). CDR3 nucleotide sequence: TGTGCCAGCAGCCCACAGGGCCACACTGAAGCTTTCTTT. Protein sequence: CASSPQGHTEAFF.

In its sample, this clone was seen once. V and J are TRBV11-1 and TRBJ1-1; maybe TRBD1 (5 bases). The germline V gene has CDR1 SGHAT and CDR2 FQDESV (reference sequence). V was clipped by 5 bases and J by 6 bases, with 16 bases between them. The CDR3 runs to 14 residues. The CDR3 DNA reads TGTGCCAGCAGCCTAAGTGCCCGGGGCCCTGAAGCTTTCTTT. Translated, it gives CASSLSARGPEAFF.